The clone carrying this TCR beta chain has only a few counts. Its antigen is still unknown. This specimen comes from a study of blood T cells in healthy people across ages. With a J-beta primer mix and a sample-barcoded 5' primer, a second PCR ran 7 to 11 cycles. TCRdb analysed the 5' RACE reads with MiXCR anew, one entry per CDR3 protein. Here the sample spans some 710,000 distinct CDR3 sequences, 20% to 25% being singletons. V lost 3 bases to trimming and J lost 4 bases, with 16 bases between them. Germline-derived CDR1 and CDR2 are DFQATT and SNEGSKA (reference sequence). This CDR3 region has 16 residues. Whole-study findings and limits: Donors of long life had a larger count of naive CD4+ cells and greater diversity than aged donors. Older age went with lower TCR beta diversity per million T cells, in a roughly linear way. Strongly correlated with naive T cell percentage was TCR beta diversity.

This clonotype was sampled from a man in his 70s in good health. The chain links TRBV20-1 to TRBJ2-6; the D gene is possibly TRBD1 (5 bases). The sequencing sample was made of blood. CDR3 in amino acids: CSASPGISVGANVLTF. The CDR3 DNA follows: TGCAGTGCTAGCCCAGGGATCTCTGTAGGGGCCAACGTCCTGACTTTC.